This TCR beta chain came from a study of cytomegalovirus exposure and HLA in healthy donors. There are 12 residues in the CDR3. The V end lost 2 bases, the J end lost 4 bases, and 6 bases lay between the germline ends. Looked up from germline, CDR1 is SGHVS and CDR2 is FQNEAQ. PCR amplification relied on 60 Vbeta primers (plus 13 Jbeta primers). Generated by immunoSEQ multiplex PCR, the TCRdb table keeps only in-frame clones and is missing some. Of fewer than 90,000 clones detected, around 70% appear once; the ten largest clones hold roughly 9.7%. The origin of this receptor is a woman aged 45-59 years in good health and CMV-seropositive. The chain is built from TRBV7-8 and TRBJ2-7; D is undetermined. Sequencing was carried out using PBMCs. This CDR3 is CASSLIPYEQYF. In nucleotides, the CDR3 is TGTGCCAGCAGCTTAATCCCATACGAGCAGTACTTC.